This entry describes one T cell receptor (beta chain). These data belong to a study of blood T cell repertoires in COVID-19. In the authors' methods: How many nucleated cells were present was estimated from reference gene primer amplification. Measured with immunoSEQ multiplex PCR; TCRdb has only the in-frame clones, and not every one. For V, J and clone size, that table is used; D and trimming come from the DNA. The table has some 310,000 clones, 90% seen once. The source of this sequence is a woman aged 40 to 49 with COVID-19, enrolled during active disease. Sequencing input: peripheral blood.

CDR3 loop: CASSYRTGGNEQFF. The CDR3 DNA sequence: TGTGCCAGCAGTTATAGGACAGGGGGCAATGAGCAGTTCTTC. V gene TRBV6-1 combines with J gene TRBJ2-1; 10 nucleotides line up with TRBD1. The CDR3 spans 14 residues. CDR1 is MNHNS and CDR2 is SASEGT in the germline V gene. Trimming cost V 5 bases and J 6 bases; bases outside gene matches: 4.